One sample yielded the 4 T cell receptor beta chains listed below, sequenced in a study of T cells in Graves' hyperthyroidism and ophthalmopathy. Amplification of TCR beta CDR3 regions used RNA as the template. HTBI primers drove first-round RT-PCR of the TCR CDR3. TCRdb reprocessed the multiplex PCR reads via MiXCR and lists one record per CDR3 protein. Of about 400,000 distinct CDR3 sequences detected, around 15% appear once; the ten largest clones hold roughly a fifth. The sequenced sample was blood. The receptors were gathered from an older woman with Graves' ophthalmopathy.

This clonotype was counted a few times. V usage is TRBV7-9 and J usage is TRBJ2-2, with 9 bases lining up with TRBD2. V trimming: 2 bases; J trimming: 5 bases; junction bases outside the gene matches: 3. This CDR3 spans 15 amino acids. Germline CDR1 and CDR2: SEHNR and FQNEAQ (reference sequence). The CDR3 here is CASSLLTSGTGELFF. In nucleotides, the CDR3 is TGTGCCAGCAGCTTACTTACTAGCGGGACCGGGGAGCTGTTTTTT.

This clonotype showed up many times. The chain uses TRBV7-2 and TRBJ1-6; TRBD1 might be the D (6 bases). The CDR3 totals 14 residues. The germline V gene has CDR1 SGHTA and CDR2 FQGNSA. V was cut by 5 bases and J by 7 bases, with 12 bases left in between. This CDR3 reads CASSGGTPNSPLHF. The CDR3 DNA sequence: TGTGCCAGCAGCGGCGGGACACCGAATTCACCCCTCCACTTT.

This clonotype has only a few counts. A much larger clone lies one base from this, so it may be a read error. V is TRBV7-6 and J is TRBJ2-1, with D perhaps being TRBD1 or TRBD2 (6 bases each). The CDR3 totals 14 residues. V was trimmed by 5 bases and J by 10 bases, leaving 18 bases between them. Germline lookup yields CDR1 SGHVS and CDR2 FNYEAQ. DNA for the CDR3: TGTGCCAGCAGCCCAACGGGGGCCAGGGACGAGCAGTTCTTC. This encodes CASSPTGARDEQFF.

This clonotype showed up many times. The rearrangement uses TRBV20-1 and TRBJ1-1, with D maybe TRBD1 (5 bases). Germline CDR1 is DFQATT and CDR2 is SNEGSKA (reference sequence). V was trimmed by 5 bases and J by 3 bases, leaving 19 bases between them. The CDR3 runs 15 residues. CDR3 protein: CSARRLGGLYTEAFF. In nucleotides, the CDR3 is TGCAGTGCTCGAAGGTTGGGGGGTCTTTACACTGAAGCTTTCTTT.